The T cell receptor (beta chain) described here comes from a study of technical replicates of blood from a few donors. The germline V gene encodes CDR1 MNHEY and CDR2 SVGAGI. The CDR3 is 14 amino acids. V was cut by 6 bases and J by 9 bases, with 18 bases left in between. Clones were sequenced by immunoSEQ multiplex PCR, and TCRdb holds only the in-frame ones, with some missing. This table has approximately 99,000 clones, 95% appearing once. This chain connects TRBV6-5 to TRBJ1-5; perhaps TRBD1 as D (6 bases). The clonotype was recovered from a human donor in good health. Source material: T cells isolated from PBMCs. Here the CDR3 DNA reads TGTGCCAGCAGGGCGGGGGCTTTTTCGTGGCCCCAGCATTTT. This gives the protein CASRAGAFSWPQHF.